The TCR beta chain described here comes from a study of OX40 agonist ivuxolimab in advanced cancers. About the research overall: An agonistic human IgG2 monoclonal antibody against OX40 (CD134) was given.

Clones were read by immunoSEQ multiplex PCR, and TCRdb kept only the in-frame ones, dropping some. The sample shows about 40,000 clones, around 83% of them seen only once. There are a few counts of this clone. Germline lookup yields CDR1 LNHDA and CDR2 SQIVND (reference sequence). This CDR3 is 12 amino acids long. The germline V and J ends were trimmed by 9 bases and 1 base, with 9 bases remaining between them. This chain connects TRBV19 to TRBJ1-1; no reliable D call. This clonotype originated in an adult with an advanced solid tumor such as melanoma, head and neck, liver or kidney cancer. This sample comprised CD4+ or CD8+ T cells sorted from blood, obtained in a trial of the OX40 agonist ivuxolimab. The CDR3 nucleotides are TGTGCCAGCCGGATAGGGAACACTGAAGCTTTCTTT. Translating gives CASRIGNTEAFF.